Listed here are 7 T cell receptor beta chains from one sample, sequenced in a study of tumor-infiltrating lymphocytes in primary liver carcinoma. Extraction of RNA together with DNA used 20-30 mg of unsorted bulk tissue. TCR beta cDNA was made from 500 ng total RNA with a constant-region primer. Modified slightly, ARM-PCR produced TCR beta libraries over three nested multiplex PCR rounds. Amplification in the first two PCR rounds was performed using TRBV1-TRBV30 forward primers and a C-beta reverse primer for roughly 9 cycles each. TCRdb re-derived calls from the multiplex PCR reads in MiXCR, one entry per CDR3 protein. The table has roughly 78,000 distinct CDR3 sequences, over 55% seen once. The material sequenced was liver tumor tissue from sampling region 4. Specified subset: tumor region T4, right-lateral pole. The receptor source for this set is an older woman with primary liver carcinoma and hepatitis B virus infection.

In this sample, this clonotype turned up many times. This chain joins TRBV29-1 and TRBJ2-7, with D unresolved. CDR3 length equals 11 residues. The V gene lost 2 bases and the J gene lost 9 bases, with 11 bases spanning the gap. The germline gives CDR1 SQVTM, CDR2 ANQGSEA. CDR3 region: CSVESPSGQYF. The DNA of the CDR3 is TGCAGCGTTGAAAGCCCCTCGGGGCAGTACTTC.

A remark on this clonotype: Being one base from a much bigger clone, this may be a read error. J is TRBJ1-1 and V is TRBV28; the D gene is possibly TRBD1 (5 bases). The CDR3 has 14 amino acids. Per germline, CDR1 MDHEN and CDR2 SYDVKM. V lost 2 bases to trimming and J lost 4 bases, with 11 bases between them. CDR3 loop: CASSLGGDPTEAFF. The CDR3 DNA reads as TGTGCCAGCAGTTTAGGCGGGGACCCCACTGAAGCTTTCTTT.

Worth noting for this clonotype: A much larger clone differs from this one at a single base, so this may be a read error. The rearrangement joins TRBV5-6 to TRBJ1-2; 9 nucleotides agree with TRBD1. Looked up from germline, CDR1 is SGHDT and CDR2 is YYEEEE. The CDR3 contains 17 residues. The CDR3 region has the DNA TGTGTCAGCAGCTTCACCCTGACAGGGGGGGTGGACTATGGCTACACCTTC. Amino acids: CVSSFTLTGGVDYGYTF.

The J gene is TRBJ2-2, the V gene TRBV29-1; 8 positions match TRBD2. The length of the CDR3 is 15 residues. The germline gives CDR1 SQVTM, CDR2 ANQGSEA. The CDR3 region has the DNA TGCAACGGCCGAGCCGGGACTAGGGACACCGGGGAGCTGTTTTTT. Amino acid sequence: CNGRAGTRDTGELFF.

In its sample, this clonotype ranks as large. The genes are TRBV11-2 and TRBJ1-2; a possible D gene is TRBD1 (5 bases). The V end was cut by 0 bases, the J end by 4 bases, with 18 bases between. The CDR3 has 17 residues. Germline V gene sequence: CDR1 SGHAT, CDR2 FQNNGV. CDR3 sequence (DNA): TGTGCCAGCAGCTTAGATCCGATCAGGGCGCTGCGCTATGGCTACACCTTC. As protein: CASSLDPIRALRYGYTF.

This sequence joins TRBV11-2 and TRBJ2-1; TRBD2 matches at 7 bases. The CDR3 covers 15 residues. The junction had 11 bases not matched to a gene; V was cut back by 3 bases and J by 9 bases. Germline-derived CDR1 and CDR2 are SGHAT and FQNNGV. The CDR3 reads CASSLEGGSFGEQFF. DNA of the CDR3: TGTGCCAGCAGCTTGGAGGGAGGGAGTTTCGGTGAGCAGTTCTTC.

Comment on this clonotype: This may be a read error, as it is one base from a much larger clone. V and J are TRBV11-2 and TRBJ2-7; D gene uncertain. Trimming took 4 bases from V and 6 from J, leaving 19 bases between them. The CDR3 is 15 residues long. CDR1 and CDR2 (germline): SGHAT, FQNNGV. CDR3 sequence reads: CASSSGRLYTREQYF. The CDR3 DNA reads as TGTGCCAGCAGCTCCGGACGGCTTTACACGCGCGAGCAGTACTTC. Looking up the rest from reference TRBV11-2 and TRBJ2-7 gives the full variable domain: EAGVAQSPRYKIIEKRQSVAFWCNPISGHATLYWYQQILGQGPKLLIQFQNNGVVDDSQLPKDRFSAERLKGVDSTLKIQPAKLEDSAVYLCASSSGRLYTREQYFGPGTRLTVT.